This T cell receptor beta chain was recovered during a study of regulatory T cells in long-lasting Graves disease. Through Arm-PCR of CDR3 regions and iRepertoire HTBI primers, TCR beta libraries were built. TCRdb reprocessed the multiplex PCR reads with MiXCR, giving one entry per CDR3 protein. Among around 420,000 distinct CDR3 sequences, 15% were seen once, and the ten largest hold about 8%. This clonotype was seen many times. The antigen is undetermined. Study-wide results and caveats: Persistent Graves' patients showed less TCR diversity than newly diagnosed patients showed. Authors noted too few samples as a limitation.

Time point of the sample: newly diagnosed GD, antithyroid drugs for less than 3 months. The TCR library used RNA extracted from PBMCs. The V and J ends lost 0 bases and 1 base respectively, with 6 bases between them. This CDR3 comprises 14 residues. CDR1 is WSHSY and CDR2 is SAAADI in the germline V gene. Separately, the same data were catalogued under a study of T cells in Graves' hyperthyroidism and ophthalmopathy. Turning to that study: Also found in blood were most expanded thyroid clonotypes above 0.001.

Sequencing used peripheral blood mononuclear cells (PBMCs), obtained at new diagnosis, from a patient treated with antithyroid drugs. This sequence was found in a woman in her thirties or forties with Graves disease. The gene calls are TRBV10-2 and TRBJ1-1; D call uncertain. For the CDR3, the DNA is TGCGCCAGCAGTGAGTCACCAGGGAACACTGAAGCTTTCTTT. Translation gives CASSESPGNTEAFF.